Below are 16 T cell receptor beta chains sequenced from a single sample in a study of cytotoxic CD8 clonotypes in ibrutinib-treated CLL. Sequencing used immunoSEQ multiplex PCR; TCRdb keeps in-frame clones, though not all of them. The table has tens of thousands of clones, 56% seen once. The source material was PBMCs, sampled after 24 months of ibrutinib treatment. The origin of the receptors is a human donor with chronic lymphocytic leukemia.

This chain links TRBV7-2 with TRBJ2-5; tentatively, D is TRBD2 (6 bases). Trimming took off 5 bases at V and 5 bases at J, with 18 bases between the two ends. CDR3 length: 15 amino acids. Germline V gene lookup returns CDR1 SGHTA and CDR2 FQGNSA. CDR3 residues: CASSPPSGRWETQYF. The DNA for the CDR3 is TGTGCCAGCAGCCCACCTTCTGGGAGGTGGGAGACCCAGTACTTC.

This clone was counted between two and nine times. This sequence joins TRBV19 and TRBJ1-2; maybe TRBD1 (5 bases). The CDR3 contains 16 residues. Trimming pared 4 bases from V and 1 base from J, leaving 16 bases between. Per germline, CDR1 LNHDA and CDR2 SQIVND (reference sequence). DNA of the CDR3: TGTGCCAGTAGTACCCCCCGGGACGGGATTAACTATGGCTACACCTTC. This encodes CASSTPRDGINYGYTF.

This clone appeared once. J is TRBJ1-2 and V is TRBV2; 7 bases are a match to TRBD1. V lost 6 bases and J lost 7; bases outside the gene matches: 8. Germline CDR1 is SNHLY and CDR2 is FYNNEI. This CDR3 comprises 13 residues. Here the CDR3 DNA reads TGTGCCAGCAGCGTAAGCCAGGGGGTTGGCTACACCTTC. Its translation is CASSVSQGVGYTF. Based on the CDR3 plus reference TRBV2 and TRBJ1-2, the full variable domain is EPEVTQTPSHQVTQMGQEVILRCVPISNHLYFYWYRQILGQKVEFLVSFYNNEISEKSEIFDDQFSVERPDGSNFTLKIRSTKLEDSAMYFCASSVSQGVGYTFGSGTRLTVV.

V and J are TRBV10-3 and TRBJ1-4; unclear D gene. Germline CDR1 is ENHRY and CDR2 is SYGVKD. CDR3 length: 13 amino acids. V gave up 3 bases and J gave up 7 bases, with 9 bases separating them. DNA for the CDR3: TGTGCCATCAGTGACCCCACTGGTGAAAAACTGTTTTTT. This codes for CAISDPTGEKLFF.

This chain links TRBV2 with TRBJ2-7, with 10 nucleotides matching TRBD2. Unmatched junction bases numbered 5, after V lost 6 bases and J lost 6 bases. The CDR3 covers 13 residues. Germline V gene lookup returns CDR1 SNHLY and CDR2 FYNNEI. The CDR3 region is CASRTSGAVEQYV. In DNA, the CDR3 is TGTGCCAGCAGAACTAGCGGGGCGGTCGAGCAGTACGTC.

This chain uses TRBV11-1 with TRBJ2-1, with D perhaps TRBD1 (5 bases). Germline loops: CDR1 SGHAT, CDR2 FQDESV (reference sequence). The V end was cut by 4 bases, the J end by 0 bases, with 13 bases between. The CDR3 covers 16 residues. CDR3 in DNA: TGTGCCAGCAGCTCGACAGCCTTTTCCTCCTACAATGAGCAGTTCTTC. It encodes CASSSTAFSSYNEQFF. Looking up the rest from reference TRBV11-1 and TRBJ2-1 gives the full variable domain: EAEVAQSPRYKITEKSQAVAFWCDPISGHATLYWYRQILGQGPELLVQFQDESVVDDSQLPKDRFSAERLKGVDSTLKIQPAELGDSAMYLCASSSTAFSSYNEQFFGPGTRLTVL.

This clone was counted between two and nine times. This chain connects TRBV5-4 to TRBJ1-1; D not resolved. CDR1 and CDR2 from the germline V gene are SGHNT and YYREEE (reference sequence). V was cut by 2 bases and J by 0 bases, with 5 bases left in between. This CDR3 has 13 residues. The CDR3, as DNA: TGTGCCAGCAGCTTAGACATGAACACTGAAGCTTTCTTT. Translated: CASSLDMNTEAFF. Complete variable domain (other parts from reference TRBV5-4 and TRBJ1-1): ETGVTQSPTHLIKTRGQQVTLRCSSQSGHNTVSWYQQALGQGPQFIFQYYREEENGRGNFPPRFSGLQFPNYSSELNVNALELDDSALYLCASSLDMNTEAFFGQGTRLTVV.

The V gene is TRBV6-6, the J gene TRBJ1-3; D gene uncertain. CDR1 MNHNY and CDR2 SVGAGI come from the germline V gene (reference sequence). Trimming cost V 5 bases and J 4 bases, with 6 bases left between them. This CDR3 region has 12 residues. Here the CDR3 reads CASSPVGNTIYF. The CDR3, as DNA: TGTGCCAGCAGTCCTGTCGGAAACACCATATATTTT.

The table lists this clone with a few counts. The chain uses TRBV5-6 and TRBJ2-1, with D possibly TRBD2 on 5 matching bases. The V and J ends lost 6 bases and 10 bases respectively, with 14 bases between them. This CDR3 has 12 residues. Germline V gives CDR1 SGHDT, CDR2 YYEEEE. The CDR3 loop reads CASNLTRLEQFF. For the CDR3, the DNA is TGTGCCAGCAACCTAACCCGACTAGAGCAGTTCTTC. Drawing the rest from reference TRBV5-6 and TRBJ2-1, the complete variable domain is DAGVTQSPTHLIKTRGQQVTLRCSPKSGHDTVSWYQQALGQGPQFIFQYYEEEERQRGNFPDRFSGHQFPNYSSELNVNALLLGDSALYLCASNLTRLEQFFGPGTRLTVL.

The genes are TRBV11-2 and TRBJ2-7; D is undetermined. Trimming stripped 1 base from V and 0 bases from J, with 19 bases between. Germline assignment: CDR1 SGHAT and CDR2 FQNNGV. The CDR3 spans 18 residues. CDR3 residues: CASSLVGATGSLSYEQYF. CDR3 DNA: TGTGCCAGCAGCTTAGTAGGCGCAACTGGGTCGCTCTCCTACGAGCAGTACTTC.

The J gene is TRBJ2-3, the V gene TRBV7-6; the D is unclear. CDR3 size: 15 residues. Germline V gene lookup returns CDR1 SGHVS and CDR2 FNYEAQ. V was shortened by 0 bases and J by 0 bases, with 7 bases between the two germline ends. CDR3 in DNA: TGTGCCAGCAGCTTAGCGGGGTACAGCACAGATACGCAGTATTTT. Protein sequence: CASSLAGYSTDTQYF.

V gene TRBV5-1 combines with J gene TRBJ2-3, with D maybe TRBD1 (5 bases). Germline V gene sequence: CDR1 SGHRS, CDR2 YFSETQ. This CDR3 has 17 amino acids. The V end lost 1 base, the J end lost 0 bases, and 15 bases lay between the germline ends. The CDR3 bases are TGCGCCAGCAGCTTGCGCAGGGCTGGGGTCAGCACAGATACGCAGTATTTT. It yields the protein CASSLRRAGVSTDTQYF.

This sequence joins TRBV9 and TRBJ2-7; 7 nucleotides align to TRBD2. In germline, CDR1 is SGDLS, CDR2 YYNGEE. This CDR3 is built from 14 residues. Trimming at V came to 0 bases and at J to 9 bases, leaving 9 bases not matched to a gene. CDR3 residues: CASSVEPSGGGQYV. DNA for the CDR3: TGTGCCAGCAGCGTAGAACCCTCGGGGGGTGGGCAGTACGTC.

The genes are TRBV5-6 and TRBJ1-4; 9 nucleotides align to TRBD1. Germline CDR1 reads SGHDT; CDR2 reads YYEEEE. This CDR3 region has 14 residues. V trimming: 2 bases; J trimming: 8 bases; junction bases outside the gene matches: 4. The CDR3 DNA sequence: TGTGCCAGCAGCTTAGGGACAGGGCGCGAAAAACTGTTTTTT. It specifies CASSLGTGREKLFF.

The DNA of the CDR3 is TGTGCCAGTAGCTTTTCTGGTAGCGGGAGGTTGTCCAATGAGCAGTTCTTC. It translates to CASSFSGSGRLSNEQFF. The rearrangement uses TRBV19 and TRBJ2-1; 10 nucleotides line up with TRBD2. The V gene end was trimmed by 6 bases and the J gene end by 6 bases; junction bases not matched to a gene: 14. Germline V gene sequence: CDR1 LNHDA, CDR2 SQIVND (reference sequence). The CDR3 runs to 17 residues.

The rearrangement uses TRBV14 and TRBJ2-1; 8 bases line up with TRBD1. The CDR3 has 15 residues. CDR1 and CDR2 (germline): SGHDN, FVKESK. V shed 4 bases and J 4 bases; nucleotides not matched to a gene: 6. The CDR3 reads CASSRQGRRYNEQFF. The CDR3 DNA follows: TGTGCCAGCAGCCGACAGGGGAGAAGATACAATGAGCAGTTCTTC.